A single sample is the source of the 18 T cell receptor beta chains below, sequenced in a study of blood T cell repertoires in COVID-19. Sequencing used immunoSEQ multiplex PCR; TCRdb keeps in-frame clones, though not all of them. This sample has about 170,000 clones, with roughly four fifths found just once. Sequencing was carried out using peripheral blood. The source is an elderly woman with COVID-19, enrolled during active disease.

This chain uses TRBV2 with TRBJ2-1, with 10 bases lining up with TRBD2. The V and J ends lost 4 bases and 5 bases, in that order; junction bases with no gene match: 5. The V gene's germline CDR1 is SNHLY and CDR2 FYNNEI. The CDR3 has 15 residues. CDR3 sequence (DNA): TGTGCCAGCAGTGTCTCCCTAGCGGGAGACAATGAGCAGTTCTTC. This codes for CASSVSLAGDNEQFF. Together with reference TRBV2 and TRBJ2-1, the CDR3 gives the full variable domain: EPEVTQTPSHQVTQMGQEVILRCVPISNHLYFYWYRQILGQKVEFLVSFYNNEISEKSEIFDDQFSVERPDGSNFTLKIRSTKLEDSAMYFCASSVSLAGDNEQFFGPGTRLTVL.

The chain couples TRBV7-2 to TRBJ2-3, with 12 bases fitting TRBD1. The junction had 9 bases not matched to a gene; V was cut back by 5 bases and J by 3 bases. The germline V gene has CDR1 SGHTA and CDR2 FQGNSA. There are 17 residues in the CDR3. CDR3 coding DNA: TGTGCCAGCAGCCGCGTGGGGACAGGGGGCTTGACAGATACGCAGTATTTT. This codes for CASSRVGTGGLTDTQYF.

The rearrangement links TRBV30 to TRBJ1-2; TRBD1 matches at 7 bases. Germline CDR1 GTSNPN, CDR2 SVGIG (reference sequence). V lost 2 bases to trimming and J lost 3 bases; unmatched junction nucleotides: 3. The CDR3 has 13 residues. CDR3 in amino acids: CAWSLGGDYGYTF. The CDR3 nucleotides read TGTGCCTGGAGTCTAGGGGGCGACTATGGCTACACCTTC.

This clone came up once. This chain joins TRBV18 and TRBJ1-1; D is unresolved. The CDR3 loop spans 15 amino acids. Per germline, CDR1 KGHSH and CDR2 LQKENI. V was shortened by 3 bases and J by 3 bases, with 14 bases between the two germline ends. CDR3 loop: CASSPEMGRHTEAFF. CDR3 sequence (DNA): TGTGCCAGCTCACCCGAGATGGGGAGGCACACTGAAGCTTTCTTT.

V is TRBV5-1 and J is TRBJ2-7; TRBD2 agrees at 7 bases. Germline V lookup: CDR1 SGHRS, CDR2 YFSETQ. V gave up 0 bases and J gave up 3 bases; unmatched junction bases: 3. This CDR3 has 14 amino acids. CDR3 residues: CASSLVGGRYEQYF. The CDR3 DNA is TGCGCCAGCAGCTTGGTGGGAGGGCGCTACGAGCAGTACTTC.

The chain links TRBV27 to TRBJ2-3, with 7 bases lining up with TRBD2. CDR1 and CDR2 from the germline V gene are MNHEY and SMNVEV (reference sequence). V dropped 1 base and J dropped 2; count of bases not matched to a gene: 3. This CDR3 has 15 amino acids. CDR3 residues: CASSLYGRNTDTQYF. For the CDR3, the DNA is TGTGCCAGCAGTTTATACGGGAGGAACACAGATACGCAGTATTTT.

V gene TRBV19 combines with J gene TRBJ1-1; D gene unclear. Germline lookup yields CDR1 LNHDA and CDR2 SQIVND (reference sequence). This CDR3 region has 13 residues. The germline V and J ends were trimmed by 3 bases and 11 bases, with 16 bases remaining between them. This CDR3 reads CASSISLSLAAFF. CDR3 DNA sequence: TGTGCCAGTAGTATTTCCCTCAGTCTCGCTGCTTTCTTT.

This rearrangement joins TRBV3-1 (or the pseudogene TRBV3-2) to TRBJ1-3, with a possible D match to TRBD1 (6 bases). Germline assignment: CDR1 LGHDT and CDR2 YNNKEL (reference sequence). The CDR3 is 17 residues long. Trimming removed 1 base from V and 4 bases from J, with 17 bases in between. For the CDR3, the DNA is TGTGCCAGCAGCCAAGGGGGACAAGGGGCTTGGGGAAACACCATATATTTT. Protein: CASSQGGQGAWGNTIYF.

This chain connects TRBV30 to TRBJ2-5; perhaps TRBD2 as D (6 bases). Germline assignment: CDR1 GTSNPN and CDR2 SVGIG (reference sequence). This CDR3 has 11 residues. V was shortened by 5 bases and J by 5 bases, with 9 bases between the two germline ends. In nucleotides, the CDR3 is TGTGCCTGGGCTGGGGGGGAGACCCAGTACTTC. It specifies CAWAGGETQYF.

This sequence joins TRBV6-6 and TRBJ1-1, with D tentatively TRBD1 (5 bases). The length of the CDR3 is 13 residues. Germline V gene sequence: CDR1 MNHNY, CDR2 SVGAGI (reference sequence). Trimming cost V 5 bases and J 1 base, with 8 bases left between them. CDR3 residues: CASSGRGNTEAFF. CDR3 DNA: TGTGCCAGCAGTGGTAGGGGGAACACTGAAGCTTTCTTT.

The gene calls are TRBV24-1 and TRBJ2-3; 9 nucleotides align to TRBD1. V lost 0 bases and J lost 0; bases outside the gene matches: 3. Germline V CDR1 and CDR2: KGHDR, SFDVKD. CDR3 length: 17 residues. DNA for the CDR3: TGTGCCACCAGTGATTTGGGACAGGGGCCGAGCACAGATACGCAGTATTTT. Translated: CATSDLGQGPSTDTQYF.

DNA for the CDR3: TGTGCCAGCTCACCGGGACAGAAGATCTACGAGCAGTACTTC. Translated: CASSPGQKIYEQYF. This chain joins TRBV18 and TRBJ2-7; 7 positions match TRBD1. V shed 3 bases, J shed 3 bases, and the junction held 5 bases outside the gene matches. Per germline, CDR1 KGHSH and CDR2 LQKENI. This CDR3 has 14 amino acids.

The chain couples TRBV30 to TRBJ1-5; no definite D call. Germline CDR1 and CDR2: GTSNPN and SVGIG (reference sequence). The CDR3 is 14 amino acids. Between the trimmed V and J ends, which lost 0 bases and 5 bases, there was a span of 11 bases. CDR3 loop: CAWSVLMGDQPQHF. CDR3 nucleotide sequence: TGTGCCTGGAGTGTACTTATGGGCGATCAGCCCCAGCATTTT.

J is TRBJ1-1 and V is TRBV9, with 8 bases identical to TRBD1. The CDR3 extends over 16 amino acids. V lost 5 bases and J lost 4; bases outside the gene matches: 13. Germline V gives CDR1 SGDLS, CDR2 YYNGEE. CDR3 DNA sequence: TGTGCCAGCAGTGCTGACAGGGGCAGTTGGGGCACTGAAGCTTTCTTT. This encodes CASSADRGSWGTEAFF. Based on the CDR3 plus reference TRBV9 and TRBJ1-1, the full variable domain is DSGVTQTPKHLITATGQRVTLRCSPRSGDLSVYWYQQSLDQGLQFLIQYYNGEERAKGNILERFSAQQFPDLHSELNLSSLELGDSALYFCASSADRGSWGTEAFFGQGTRLTVV.

This clone was seen a handful of times. The chain recombines TRBV5-5 with TRBJ1-5; possibly TRBD1 for D (6 bases). Deletions cut 4 bases from V and 2 bases from J, with 16 bases between. The CDR3 is 16 residues long. CDR1 SGHKS and CDR2 YYEKEE come from the germline V gene (reference sequence). CDR3 amino acids: CASSPDDRTGNQPQHF. DNA of the CDR3: TGTGCCAGCAGCCCTGATGACAGGACAGGCAATCAGCCCCAGCATTTT.

The chain employs TRBV18 and TRBJ1-6, with 9 bases aligning to TRBD1. CDR1 is KGHSH, CDR2 LQKENI, per germline. The CDR3 contains 15 residues. V gave up 3 bases and J gave up 8 bases; unmatched junction bases: 5. This CDR3 is CASSPLQGADSPLHF. In DNA, the CDR3 is TGTGCCAGCTCACCCCTACAGGGGGCGGATTCACCCCTCCACTTT.

The rearrangement uses TRBV5-1 and TRBJ2-1, with TRBD2 identical over 7 bases. This CDR3 is built from 16 residues. Per the germline V gene, CDR1 is SGHRS and CDR2 is YFSETQ. V lost 2 bases to trimming and J lost 0 bases; unmatched junction nucleotides: 5. As DNA, the CDR3 is TGCGCCAGCAGCTTTCGGGGCGGGAGCTCCTACAATGAGCAGTTCTTC. Translation: CASSFRGGSSYNEQFF.

The chain links TRBV11-3 to TRBJ2-1; a weak D match, TRBD2 (5 bases). This CDR3 comprises 14 residues. V was cut by 5 bases and J by 6 bases, with 14 bases left in between. Per germline, CDR1 SGHNT and CDR2 YENEEA. The CDR3, as DNA: TGTGCCAGCAGCCCCCAGCCCGAGGGCAATGAGCAGTTCTTC. The encoded protein is CASSPQPEGNEQFF.